Given below is one T cell receptor beta chain in context. The entry originates in a study of blood T cell repertoires in COVID-19. Germline loops: CDR1 LGHDT, CDR2 YNNKEL (reference sequence). This CDR3 comprises 14 residues. Trimming stripped 5 bases from V and 0 bases from J, with 11 bases between. The table came from immunoSEQ multiplex PCR; TCRdb's copy has only in-frame clones and leaves some out. The sample lists fewer than 150,000 clones, about 84% occurring once. The chain joins TRBV3-1 (or the pseudogene TRBV3-2) to TRBJ2-7, with D possibly matching TRBD1 (6 bases). The clonotype was recovered from a woman at least 80 years old in a cohort sampled during active or convalescent COVID-19. Sequencing was carried out using peripheral blood. This CDR3 is CASSGGTSSYEQYF. CDR3 in DNA: TGTGCCAGCAGCGGTGGGACATCCTCCTACGAGCAGTACTTC.